The clone carrying this T cell receptor beta chain came up once. The antigen is undetermined. Extraction and reverse transcription of RNA yielded cDNA as the sequencing template. Measured with immunoSEQ multiplex PCR; TCRdb has only the in-frame clones, and not every one. This sample has approximately 180,000 clones, with around three fifths found just once. Germline CDR1 is GTSNPN and CDR2 is SVGIG (reference sequence). V lost 8 bases, J lost 4 bases, and 8 bases stayed unmatched. CDR3 length equals 13 residues. This record belongs to a study of CD8+ T cells in alopecia areata. The overall study: By percentage of affected scalp area, the severity of treated patients was scored. Study observations and caveats: Lesional tissue from the scalp (especially in alopecia totalis/universalis) showed higher clonality than normal scalp. Expanded CD8+ clones among the top 100, and scalp clonality, were significantly decreased by tofacitinib. Many expanded lesional clones persisted in scalp and blood during tofacitinib treatment.

As to treatment: oral pan-JAK inhibitor, 5-10 mg twice daily. The J gene is TRBJ1-1, the V gene TRBV30; 9 positions agree with TRBD1. Sequenced material: CD4+ T cells sorted from blood, taken at week 24, from a patient treated with tofacitinib. This clonotype was sampled from a human donor with alopecia areata. The CDR3 DNA reads TGTGCCGGGGACAGGGAAACTCCCACTGAAGCTTTCTTT. Amino acids: CAGDRETPTEAFF.